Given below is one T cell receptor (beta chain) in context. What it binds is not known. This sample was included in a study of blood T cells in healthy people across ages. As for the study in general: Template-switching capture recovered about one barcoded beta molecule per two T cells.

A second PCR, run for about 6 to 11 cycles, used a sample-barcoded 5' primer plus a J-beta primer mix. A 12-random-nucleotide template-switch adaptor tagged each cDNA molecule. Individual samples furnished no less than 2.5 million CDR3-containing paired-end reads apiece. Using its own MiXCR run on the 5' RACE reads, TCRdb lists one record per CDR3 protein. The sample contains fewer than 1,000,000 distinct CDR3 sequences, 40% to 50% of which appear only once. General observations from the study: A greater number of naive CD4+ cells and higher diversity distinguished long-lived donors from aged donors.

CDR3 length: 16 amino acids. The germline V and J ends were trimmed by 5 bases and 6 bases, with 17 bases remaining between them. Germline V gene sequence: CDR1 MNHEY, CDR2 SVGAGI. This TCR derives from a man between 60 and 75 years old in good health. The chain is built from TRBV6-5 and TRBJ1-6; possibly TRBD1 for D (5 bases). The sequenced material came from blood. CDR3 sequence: CASSTAKGFGNSPLHF. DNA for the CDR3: TGTGCCAGCAGTACCGCGAAGGGGTTCGGTAATTCACCCCTCCACTTT.